This T cell receptor (beta chain) was identified during a study of blood T cell repertoires in COVID-19. Enrolled through a virtual design, the participants were between roughly 18 and 90 years of age and came from around 25 US areas. Germline V gene lookup returns CDR1 PRHDT and CDR2 FYEKMQ (reference sequence). Trimming removed 3 bases from V and 5 bases from J, with 10 bases in between. The CDR3 extends over 14 amino acids. This table comes from immunoSEQ multiplex PCR, and its TCRdb copy is limited to in-frame clones, with some not included. This sample has about 480,000 clones, with around nine tenths found just once.

This chain connects TRBV13 to TRBJ1-4; D not resolved. The sequencing sample was made of PBMCs or T cells enriched from blood (not recorded which). This clonotype originated in a woman aged 40 to 49 who had recovered from COVID-19. The CDR3, as DNA: TGTGCCAGCAGCTTCCGAGGGTCGAATGAAAAACTGTTTTTT. This codes for CASSFRGSNEKLFF.